A single sample is the source of the 5 T cell receptor beta chains below, sequenced in a study of blood T cell repertoires in COVID-19. Only in-frame clones appear in the TCRdb table, and some are missing; sequencing was by immunoSEQ multiplex PCR. The sample yields 250,000 to 300,000 clones, about 91% seen once. Sequenced sample: peripheral blood. These receptors all come from a woman aged 25 to 39 who had recovered from COVID-19.

J is TRBJ1-6 and V is TRBV3-1 (or the pseudogene TRBV3-2); maybe TRBD1 (5 bases). The CDR3 is 15 amino acids. From germline, CDR1 is LGHDT and CDR2 YNNKEL (reference sequence). The V end was cut by 0 bases, the J end by 6 bases, with 9 bases between. CDR3 coding DNA: TGTGCCAGCAGCCAAGAGCAGGGCCCTAATTCACCCCTCCACTTT. Protein: CASSQEQGPNSPLHF.

The rearrangement uses TRBV5-1 and TRBJ1-1; D not resolved. The ends were cut back, 0 bases at V and 4 bases at J, with 10 bases in the middle. This CDR3 region has 14 residues. Germline assignment: CDR1 SGHRS and CDR2 YFSETQ. The CDR3 nucleotides read TGCGCCAGCAGCTTGGGAGGGATAGGCACTGAAGCTTTCTTT. Translating it yields CASSLGGIGTEAFF.

The gene calls are TRBV9 and TRBJ2-7, with 8 bases fitting TRBD1. Germline V gives CDR1 SGDLS, CDR2 YYNGEE. This CDR3 comprises 13 residues. The ends lost 2 bases at V and 5 bases at J; junction bases unmatched: 3. CDR3 coding DNA: TGTGCCAGCAGCGTGGGACAGGTGAACGAGCAGTACTTC. It encodes CASSVGQVNEQYF. Variable domain in full (rest from reference TRBV9 and TRBJ2-7): DSGVTQTPKHLITATGQRVTLRCSPRSGDLSVYWYQQSLDQGLQFLIQYYNGEERAKGNILERFSAQQFPDLHSELNLSSLELGDSALYFCASSVGQVNEQYFGPGTRLTVT.

The rearrangement uses TRBV7-2 and TRBJ2-2, with D uncertain. The V end lost 1 base, the J end lost 0 bases, and 3 bases lay between the germline ends. The germline V gene has CDR1 SGHTA and CDR2 FQGNSA. The CDR3 is 14 residues long. The chain's CDR3 is CASSLDSNTGELFF. DNA for the CDR3: TGTGCCAGCAGCTTAGACTCGAACACCGGGGAGCTGTTTTTT.

The chain joins TRBV7-6 to TRBJ1-3; TRBD1 matches 11 bases. The CDR3 loop spans 16 amino acids. Germline CDR1 and CDR2: SGHVS and FNYEAQ. Unmatched junction bases numbered 7, after V lost 5 bases and J lost 4 bases. CDR3 nucleotides: TGTGCCAGCAGCCTAGGACAGGGGGCAAGCGGAAACACCATATATTTT. Translated, it gives CASSLGQGASGNTIYF.